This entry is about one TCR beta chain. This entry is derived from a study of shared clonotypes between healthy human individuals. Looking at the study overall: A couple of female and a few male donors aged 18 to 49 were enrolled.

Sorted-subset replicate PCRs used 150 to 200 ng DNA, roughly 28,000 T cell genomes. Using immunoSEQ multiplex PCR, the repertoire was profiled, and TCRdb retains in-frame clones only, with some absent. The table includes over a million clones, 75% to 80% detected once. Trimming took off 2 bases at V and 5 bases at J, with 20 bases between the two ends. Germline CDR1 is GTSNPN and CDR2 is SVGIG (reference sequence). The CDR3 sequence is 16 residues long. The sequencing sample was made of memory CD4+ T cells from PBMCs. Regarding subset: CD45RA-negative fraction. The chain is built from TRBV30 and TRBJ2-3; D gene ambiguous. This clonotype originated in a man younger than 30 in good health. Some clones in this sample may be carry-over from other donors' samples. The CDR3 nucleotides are TGTGCCTGGAGTCATCAACTCACTTCCAACAGAGATACGCAGTATTTT. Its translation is CAWSHQLTSNRDTQYF.